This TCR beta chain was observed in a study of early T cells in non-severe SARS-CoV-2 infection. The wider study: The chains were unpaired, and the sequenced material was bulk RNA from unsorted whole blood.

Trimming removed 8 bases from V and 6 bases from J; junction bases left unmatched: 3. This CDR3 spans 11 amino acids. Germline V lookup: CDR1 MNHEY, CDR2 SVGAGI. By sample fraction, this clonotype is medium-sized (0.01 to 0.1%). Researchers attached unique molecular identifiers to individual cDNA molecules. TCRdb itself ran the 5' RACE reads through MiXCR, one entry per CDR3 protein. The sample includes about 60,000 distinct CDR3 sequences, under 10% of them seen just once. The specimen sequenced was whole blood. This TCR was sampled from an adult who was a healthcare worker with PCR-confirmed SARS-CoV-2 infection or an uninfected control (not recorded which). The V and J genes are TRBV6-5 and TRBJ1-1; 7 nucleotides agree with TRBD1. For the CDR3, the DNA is TGTGCCAGCGGACAGGCCCCTGAAGCTTTCTTT. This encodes CASGQAPEAFF.